This T cell receptor (beta chain) appears in the sequencing data of a study of CD8+CD57+ T cells in acquired aplastic anemia. Trimming took 0 bases from V and 0 from J, leaving 12 bases between them. The CDR3 has 17 amino acids. The germline V gene has CDR1 LGHNA and CDR2 YNFKEQ. CD8+CD57+ cell expansion, shown by flow cytometry, had occurred in the patients selected for sequencing. In all patients, the disease was severe acquired aplastic anemia. Among the patients, none had received any therapy at the time of blood sampling. For CDR3 and TCR beta VDJ profiling, genomic DNA was the template used. MiXCR, run by TCRdb on the reads, gives a single entry per CDR3 protein. The data show 400,000 to 600,000 distinct CDR3 sequences, more than 25% seen once.

The material sequenced was sorted CD4+, CD8+, or CD8+CD57+ T cells (not recorded which) from PBMCs. The TCR comes from a human donor with aplastic anemia. V usage is TRBV4-2 and J usage is TRBJ1-3; possible D gene TRBD1, 6 bases. CDR3 bases: TGTGCCAGCAGCCAAGATACGGGGGGCCTCTCTGGAAACACCATATATTTT. Its protein is CASSQDTGGLSGNTIYF.